The 21 T cell receptor beta chains in this list originate from one sample, sequenced in a study of blood T cell repertoires in COVID-19. Libraries were prepared by immunoSEQ multiplex PCR; TCRdb keeps only in-frame clonotypes and omits some of them. Of about 200,000 clones listed, roughly four fifths are singletons. Material: peripheral blood. Receptors were obtained from a woman aged 50 to 65 with active or convalescent COVID-19.

This sequence joins TRBV7-6 and TRBJ1-2; D not certain. Germline CDR1 is SGHVS and CDR2 is FNYEAQ. V shed 5 bases and J shed 3 bases, with 10 bases lying between them. This CDR3 is built from 13 residues. The CDR3 spells CASSIGEDYGYTF. In nucleotides, the CDR3 is TGTGCCAGCAGCATTGGAGAGGACTATGGCTACACCTTC. Drawing the rest from reference TRBV7-6 and TRBJ1-2, the complete variable domain is GAGVSQSPRYKVTKRGQDVALRCDPISGHVSLYWYRQALGQGPEFLTYFNYEAQQDKSGLPNDRFSAERPEGSISTLTIQRTEQRDSAMYRCASSIGEDYGYTFGSGTRLTVV.

The chain links TRBV19 to TRBJ2-2; no clear D. With 5 bases removed from V and 5 bases from J, the gap between germline ends came to 15 bases. CDR1 LNHDA and CDR2 SQIVND come from the germline V gene (reference sequence). This CDR3 contains 15 residues. Written as DNA, the CDR3 is TGTGCCAGTAGTTCCCCCCCGCTGCGGACCGGGGAGCTGTTTTTT. Encoded protein: CASSSPPLRTGELFF.

The rearrangement joins TRBV7-9 to TRBJ2-2, with 7 positions matching TRBD2. Germline loops: CDR1 SEHNR, CDR2 FQNEAQ (reference sequence). The CDR3 totals 14 residues. J was trimmed by 7 bases and V by 6 bases; bases with no gene match: 8. For the CDR3, the DNA is TGTGCCAGCAGGGGCGGGGGAGTTGGCGGGGAGCTGTTTTTT. It yields the protein CASRGGGVGGELFF. Full variable domain (missing parts from reference TRBV7-9 and TRBJ2-2): DTGVSQNPRHKITKRGQNVTFRCDPISEHNRLYWYRQTLGQGPEFLTYFQNEAQLEKSRLLSDRFSAERPKGSFSTLEIQRTEQGDSAMYLCASRGGGVGGELFFGEGSRLTVL.

The V and J genes are TRBV24-1 and TRBJ1-5; 8 bases are a match to TRBD1. V lost 12 bases, J lost 7 bases, and 13 bases stayed unmatched. Germline CDR1 reads KGHDR; CDR2 reads SFDVKD. The CDR3 is 14 residues long. CDR3 sequence: CAPLDRGVGQPQHF. The CDR3 region has the DNA TGTGCCCCCCTCGACAGGGGCGTGGGACAGCCCCAGCATTTT.

The chain recombines TRBV5-6 with TRBJ1-1; D is unresolved. Germline lookup yields CDR1 SGHDT and CDR2 YYEEEE. V was shortened by 1 base and J by 4 bases, with 11 bases between the two germline ends. CDR3 size: 14 residues. The CDR3 loop is CASSLSSRGTEAFF. The DNA of the CDR3 is TGTGCCAGCAGCTTGTCCTCCCGGGGCACTGAAGCTTTCTTT.

The chain links TRBV5-6 to TRBJ2-2; TRBD1 might be the D (6 bases). V was trimmed by 0 bases and J by 5 bases, leaving 17 bases between them. Germline V gives CDR1 SGHDT, CDR2 YYEEEE. The CDR3 runs 17 residues. CDR3 sequence: CASSLGGTRDRTGELFF. The CDR3 nucleotides are TGTGCCAGCAGCTTGGGGGGGACACGGGATCGGACCGGGGAGCTGTTTTTT.

This clone was recorded only once. This chain joins TRBV16 and TRBJ2-5, with a tentative D call TRBD1 (5 bases). The CDR3 has 17 amino acids. Trimming shortened V by 0 bases and J by 0 bases, and 14 bases separated the two germline ends. The germline CDR1 and CDR2 sequences are KGHSY and FQNENV. CDR3 nucleotides: TGTGCCAGCAGCCAATCGGTCCAGGGTTGGTACCAAGAGACCCAGTACTTC. The encoded protein is CASSQSVQGWYQETQYF.

V usage is TRBV7-3 and J usage is TRBJ2-1; D is possibly TRBD2 (6 bases). V lost 1 base and J 4 bases, leaving 11 bases between the germline ends. The CDR3 has 15 amino acids. Germline lookup yields CDR1 SGHTA and CDR2 FQGTGA. The CDR3 coding sequence is TGTGCCAGCAGCTTAAACGGGGGACCGTACAATGAGCAGTTCTTC. Its translation is CASSLNGGPYNEQFF.

The J gene is TRBJ2-7, the V gene TRBV7-3; a possible D gene is TRBD2 (7 bases). This CDR3 region has 14 residues. Trimming took 5 bases from V and 2 from J, leaving 13 bases between them. Germline-derived CDR1 and CDR2 are SGHTA and FQGTGA. CDR3 protein: CASSQEGGPYEQYF. CDR3 bases: TGTGCCAGCAGCCAAGAGGGGGGGCCCTACGAGCAGTACTTC.

The V and J genes are TRBV7-9 and TRBJ2-7; D remains unclear. V was pared by 1 base and J by 2 bases, with 9 bases between. CDR1 is SEHNR, CDR2 FQNEAQ, per germline (reference sequence). The CDR3 spans 14 residues. Here the CDR3 DNA reads TGTGCCAGCAGCTTAGTGGGCGAGACCTACGAGCAGTACTTC. Amino acid sequence: CASSLVGETYEQYF.

The V gene is TRBV6-5, the J gene TRBJ2-6; no reliable D call. CDR3 size: 15 residues. V was shortened by 4 bases and J by 4 bases, with 11 bases between the two germline ends. Germline values: CDR1 MNHEY, CDR2 SVGAGI. The DNA of the CDR3 is TGTGCCAGCAGTTCAGTACCAAAAGGGGCCAACGTCCTGACTTTC. This codes for CASSSVPKGANVLTF.

The chain couples TRBV5-1 to TRBJ2-1, with 9 bases aligning to TRBD2. In germline, CDR1 is SGHRS, CDR2 YFSETQ. This CDR3 contains 12 residues. The junction had 1 base not matched to a gene; V was cut back by 3 bases and J by 9 bases. CDR3 residues: CASSSTSGEQFF. The CDR3 nucleotides are TGCGCCAGCAGCTCGACTAGCGGTGAGCAGTTCTTC.

The V and J genes are TRBV9 and TRBJ2-1; TRBD1 matches at 7 bases. J was trimmed by 7 bases and V by 3 bases; bases with no gene match: 10. Germline V gene data show CDR1 as SGDLS and CDR2 as YYNGEE. The CDR3 has 15 amino acids. DNA of the CDR3: TGTGCCAGCAGCGCAGAACAGGGGCTGGGGAATGAGCAGTTCTTC. This encodes CASSAEQGLGNEQFF.

This clone was detected a few times. CDR3 residues: CASSTGRSSGNTIYF. The DNA of the CDR3 is TGTGCCAGTAGTACCGGAAGGAGCTCTGGAAACACCATATATTTT. This sequence joins TRBV19 and TRBJ1-3; D call uncertain. The CDR3 extends over 15 amino acids. Germline values: CDR1 LNHDA, CDR2 SQIVND (reference sequence). Between the trimmed V and J ends, which lost 4 bases and 0 bases, there was a span of 10 bases.

The V and J genes are TRBV3-1 (or the pseudogene TRBV3-2) and TRBJ1-5; D may be TRBD1 (6 bases). Trimming stripped 0 bases from V and 6 bases from J, with 15 bases between. Germline CDR1 and CDR2: LGHDT and YNNKEL (reference sequence). The CDR3 contains 16 residues. The CDR3 DNA follows: TGTGCCAGCAGCCAAGATGGGTCAGGGGCAGGTCAGCCCCAGCATTTT. Translated, it gives CASSQDGSGAGQPQHF.

V is TRBV5-1 and J is TRBJ1-1, with D possibly being TRBD1 (6 bases). Per germline, CDR1 SGHRS and CDR2 YFSETQ. V was trimmed by 0 bases and J by 7 bases, leaving 13 bases between them. The CDR3 is 14 amino acids. The CDR3 nucleotides are TGCGCCAGCAGCTTGGGGAGACAGGCGGTTGAAGCTTTCTTT. Translation gives CASSLGRQAVEAFF.

This chain joins TRBV11-2 and TRBJ2-1; TRBD1 is a possible D gene (6 bases). V dropped 5 bases and J dropped 4 bases, with 12 bases sitting between them. The CDR3 loop spans 14 amino acids. Germline CDR1 and CDR2: SGHAT and FQNNGV. The CDR3 DNA follows: TGTGCCAGCAGCCCCCGGGACAAGTACAATGAGCAGTTCTTC. This translates into CASSPRDKYNEQFF. The full variable domain, with the rest looked up from reference TRBV11-2 and TRBJ2-1, is EAGVAQSPRYKIIEKRQSVAFWCNPISGHATLYWYQQILGQGPKLLIQFQNNGVVDDSQLPKDRFSAERLKGVDSTLKIQPAKLEDSAVYLCASSPRDKYNEQFFGPGTRLTVL.

The V and J genes are TRBV9 and TRBJ2-3; D may be TRBD1 (5 bases). There are 15 residues in the CDR3. The V gene lost 4 bases and the J gene lost 8 bases, with 20 bases spanning the gap. Germline V gene lookup returns CDR1 SGDLS and CDR2 YYNGEE. The CDR3 sequence is CASSFPPGPDGTQYF. CDR3 sequence (DNA): TGTGCCAGCAGCTTTCCCCCAGGGCCCGATGGTACGCAGTATTTT.

The chain links TRBV10-3 to TRBJ2-3; D perhaps matches TRBD1 (6 bases). Germline lookup yields CDR1 ENHRY and CDR2 SYGVKD. Trimming stripped 9 bases from V and 0 bases from J, with 16 bases between. There are 15 residues in the CDR3. Written as DNA, the CDR3 is TGTGCCATTGCGACCGGGACAACTAGCACAGATACGCAGTATTTT. Protein sequence: CAIATGTTSTDTQYF.

The count of this clone is one. This chain joins TRBV6-5 and TRBJ1-3; no clear D. There are 14 residues in the CDR3. The V gene lost 8 bases and the J gene lost 0 bases, with 11 bases spanning the gap. CDR1 is MNHEY and CDR2 is SVGAGI in the germline V gene. The CDR3 spells CASRPGSSGNTIYF. In DNA, the CDR3 is TGTGCCAGCCGTCCAGGCTCCTCTGGAAACACCATATATTTT.

Concerning this clone itself: A read error is likely, as this CDR3 ends without the conserved phenylalanine or tryptophan. The limits of the CDR3 on the DNA are not certain, so only TCRdb's listed CDR3 is given. The chain employs TRBV12-5 and TRBJ2-4; the D segment call TRBD1 is taken from the table without a DNA check. Per the germline V gene, CDR1 is LGHNT and CDR2 is FRNRAP. From its first to its last residue, the CDR3 has 9 amino acids. CDR3 residues: CASGFNQGL.